This T cell receptor (beta chain) was retrieved from a study of vaccination and CD4 T cells after COVID-19. Study-wide findings and caveats: 304 of 307 vaccine-specific clones from convalescent patients were spike mono-reactive. A nonsignificant median increase from around 21 to 38 SARS-CoV-2-reactive clonotypes was observed.

Regarding this clonotype: What it binds is unknown.

With the Oncomine TCR Beta short-read assay, DNA from cultured CD4+ T cells was sequenced. Using the QIAamp micro DNA kit, genomic DNA was extracted from the CD4+ T cells that had been cultured. TCRdb itself ran the PCR reads through MiXCR, one entry per CDR3 protein. The profile shows approximately 6,800 distinct CDR3 sequences, 43% of them singletons. The germline V and J ends were trimmed by 0 bases and 2 bases, with 10 bases remaining between them. The CDR3 sequence is 15 residues long. CDR1 and CDR2 from the germline V gene are SGHAT and FQNNGV. The treatment here: roughly 11-day PBMC culture with coronavirus spike peptide pools or control peptides (ViraFEST assay). An unexposed donor provided the CD4+ T cells, which were collected before the COVID-19 pandemic (2011-2018). Peptide-pool expansion of antigen-specific T cells preceded TCR sequencing in ViraFEST.

This clonotype was sampled from a human donor in good health. The sequenced material came from CD4+ T cells from blood, cultured in vitro. The chain joins TRBV11-2 to TRBJ1-2; D not resolved. The DNA of the CDR3 is TGTGCCAGCAGCTTAGAGGGTCCGGCCAACTATGGCTACACCTTC. Translating it yields CASSLEGPANYGYTF. The full variable domain, completed using reference TRBV11-2 and TRBJ1-2, is EAGVAQSPRYKIIEKRQSVAFWCNPISGHATLYWYQQILGQGPKLLIQFQNNGVVDDSQLPKDRFSAERLKGVDSTLKIQPAKLEDSAVYLCASSLEGPANYGYTFGSGTRLTVV.